This TCR beta chain derives from a study of memory CD4+ T cells and cytomegalovirus serostatus. About the study: Healthy Belgian adult donors included about nine CMV-positive and approximately 25 CMV-negative people.

General study results and limits: Median bootstrapped AUC for CMV status was around 0.96 originally, 0.85 to 0.92 US-trained. Of 150 to 200 reported CMV TCRbeta sequences, roughly 67 were found in memory CD4+ repertoires. Suggested: most of the CMV-linked TCR signature lies in CD4+ memory cells.

The V end was cut by 6 bases, the J end by 3 bases, with 9 bases between. This CDR3 has 12 amino acids. The germline V gene has CDR1 SNHLY and CDR2 FYNNEI. About this clone itself: Its antigen is currently unknown.

Single viable CD3+CD4+CD8-CD45RO+ cells were sorted as the memory CD4+ T cells. Generated by immunoSEQ multiplex PCR, the TCRdb table keeps only in-frame clones and is missing some. The data hold 40,000 to 60,000 clones, with roughly 73% observed a single time. The sequencing sample was made of memory CD4+ T cells from blood. The V call is TRBV2, the J call TRBJ2-7; no clear D. The receptor comes from an adult in good health and CMV-seronegative. The CDR3 nucleotides are TGTGCCAGCAGGCTCGACCGCTACGAGCAGTACTTC. Protein: CASRLDRYEQYF.